This TCR beta chain derives from a study of T cell responses to AZD1222 COVID-19 vaccine. Broader study findings: Sampling captured repertoires only after the peak T cell response. Recipients of two AZD1222 doses showed rising Spike-specific TCR breadth and depth. Variant regions that are unmutated are reportedly the target of nearly half of spike-specific TCRs. Among those given AZD1222, only five or six were seropositive at baseline.

The V and J ends lost 6 bases and 0 bases respectively, with 24 bases between them. Germline CDR1 SQVTM, CDR2 ANQGSEA. The CDR3 runs 17 residues. As concerns this clone: Antigen unknown.

The data were produced by immunoSEQ multiplex PCR, yet TCRdb's version contains in-frame clones alone and is incomplete. The table lists about 120,000 clones, roughly 89% of them singletons, with 6% to 8.5% in the top ten. The chain links TRBV29-1 to TRBJ2-7; D is possibly TRBD2 (7 bases). This sample comprised peripheral blood, obtained 28 days after the second AZD1222 dose. This TCR came from an adult who received the AZD1222 COVID-19 vaccine. The DNA for the CDR3 is TGCAGCGTCAAAGGGGGGGTCAGCGGAATGAGCTCCTACGAGCAGTACTTC. It codes for CSVKGGVSGMSSYEQYF.